Following are 10 T cell receptor beta chains from one sample sequenced in a study of human versus mouse CDR3 diversity and MHC coevolution. Profiling relied on immunoSEQ multiplex PCR, and the TCRdb table lists in-frame clones only, not all of them. The table shows about 81,000 clones, with around 93% occurring only once. The material sequenced was naive CD4+ T cells from blood. Specified subset: CD45RO-negative CD62L-positive naive CD4 T cells. The receptors derive from a person aged 30 to 69 in good health.

V is TRBV27 and J is TRBJ1-1; 8 bases fit TRBD1. The CDR3 totals 17 residues. Germline values: CDR1 MNHEY, CDR2 SMNVEV (reference sequence). J gave up 1 base and V 5 bases, and 12 bases lay outside the gene matches. In nucleotides, the CDR3 is TGTGCCAGCAGTCCCGGGACAGGTGACTTTCCGAACACTGAAGCTTTCTTT. It encodes CASSPGTGDFPNTEAFF.

This clone was detected once. The chain uses TRBV27 and TRBJ2-5; the D gene is possibly TRBD1 (5 bases). The CDR3 loop spans 16 amino acids. Looked up from germline, CDR1 is MNHEY and CDR2 is SMNVEV (reference sequence). V was pared by 2 bases and J by 1 base, with 14 bases between. For the CDR3, the DNA is TGTGCCAGCAGTTTAAAGAGAACAGGCCTCCAAGAGACCCAGTACTTC. Translated: CASSLKRTGLQETQYF.

The chain joins TRBV25-1 to TRBJ2-1, with TRBD1 matching 8 bases. Germline values: CDR1 MGHDK, CDR2 SYGVNS. The CDR3 is made up of 14 amino acids. Trimming at V came to 5 bases and at J to 5 bases, leaving 5 bases not matched to a gene. DNA for the CDR3: TGTGCCAGCAGTCCGGGGACAGGTAACAATGAGCAGTTCTTC. Translation: CASSPGTGNNEQFF.

For the CDR3, the DNA is TGTGCCAGCAGCGTAGGTAGCGGGTTAAACTACGAGCAGTACTTC. Its translation: CASSVGSGLNYEQYF. The V and J genes are TRBV9 and TRBJ2-7, with 7 bases lining up with TRBD2. The length of the CDR3 is 15 residues. V lost 0 bases and J lost 3; bases outside the gene matches: 6. In germline, CDR1 is SGDLS, CDR2 YYNGEE.

The table lists this clone with a count of one. The V and J genes are TRBV5-1 and TRBJ2-5, with D tentatively TRBD1 (6 bases). The J call may be mistaken, given a closer DNA end match to TRBJ2-7. This CDR3 spans 13 amino acids. CDR1 and CDR2 from the germline V gene are SGHRS and YFSETQ. This CDR3 is CASSRITGNEQYF. CDR3 coding DNA: TGCGCCAGCAGCCGTATAACAGGGAACGAGCAGTACTTC.

The chain is built from TRBV7-9 and TRBJ1-2, with a tentative D call TRBD1 (5 bases). Trimming removed 0 bases from V and 4 bases from J, with 9 bases in between. The CDR3 is 14 residues long. Per the germline V gene, CDR1 is SEHNR and CDR2 is FQNEAQ (reference sequence). The CDR3 region is CASSLAGDFYGYTF. The DNA for the CDR3 is TGTGCCAGCAGCTTAGCAGGGGACTTCTATGGCTACACCTTC.

The V and J genes are TRBV7-3 and TRBJ2-3; 12 positions match TRBD2. V trimming: 5 bases; J trimming: 5 bases; junction bases outside the gene matches: 8. The CDR3 is made up of 16 amino acids. Germline V gives CDR1 SGHTA, CDR2 FQGTGA. This chain's CDR3 is CASSLQGLAGRDTQYF. The CDR3 coding sequence is TGTGCCAGCAGCCTCCAAGGACTAGCGGGACGAGATACGCAGTATTTT.

This chain joins TRBV6-1 and TRBJ1-2; 8 bases agree with TRBD1. This CDR3 contains 14 residues. The trim removed 4 bases at V and 5 bases at J, leaving 6 bases unmatched. Germline V gene sequence: CDR1 MNHNS, CDR2 SASEGT. CDR3 loop: CASSAGQALYGYTF. The CDR3 DNA reads as TGTGCCAGCAGTGCGGGACAGGCCCTTTATGGCTACACCTTC.

V is TRBV7-2 and J is TRBJ1-1; TRBD1 matches at 9 bases. This CDR3 spans 14 amino acids. Trimming took 6 bases from V and 8 from J; bases not matched to a gene: 10. Germline-derived CDR1 and CDR2 are SGHTA and FQGNSA. The CDR3 spells CASRRQGVLPEAFF. The CDR3 coding sequence is TGTGCCAGCAGGAGACAGGGGGTCCTTCCCGAAGCTTTCTTT.

The chain is built from TRBV7-3 and TRBJ2-1, with 9 bases matching TRBD2. Germline V gene sequence: CDR1 SGHTA, CDR2 FQGTGA. V dropped 5 bases and J dropped 0; count of bases not matched to a gene: 5. The CDR3 covers 16 residues. The DNA for the CDR3 is TGTGCCAGCAGCGCTAATAGCGGGAGCTCCTACAATGAGCAGTTCTTC. Its translation: CASSANSGSSYNEQFF.